This TCR beta chain was recovered during a study of OX40 agonist ivuxolimab in advanced cancers. Study details: Intravenous ivuxolimab was administered to patients every 2 weeks at 0.01 to 10 mg/kg.

V was trimmed by 0 bases and J by 0 bases, leaving 12 bases between them. This CDR3 has 17 amino acids. Germline V gene lookup returns CDR1 SGDLS and CDR2 YYNGEE. Clones were sequenced by immunoSEQ multiplex PCR, and TCRdb holds only the in-frame ones, with some missing. The sample has fewer than 120,000 clones, 89% seen once; the top ten hold around 0.26%. The source was CD4+ or CD8+ T cells sorted from blood, collected in a trial of the OX40 agonist ivuxolimab. The chain is built from TRBV9 and TRBJ2-2; D is unclear. The TCR sequence derives from an adult with an advanced solid tumor such as melanoma, head and neck, liver or kidney cancer. The CDR3 DNA sequence: TGTGCCAGCAGCGTAGATTCTCATATAACGAACACCGGGGAGCTGTTTTTT. Encoded protein: CASSVDSHITNTGELFF.